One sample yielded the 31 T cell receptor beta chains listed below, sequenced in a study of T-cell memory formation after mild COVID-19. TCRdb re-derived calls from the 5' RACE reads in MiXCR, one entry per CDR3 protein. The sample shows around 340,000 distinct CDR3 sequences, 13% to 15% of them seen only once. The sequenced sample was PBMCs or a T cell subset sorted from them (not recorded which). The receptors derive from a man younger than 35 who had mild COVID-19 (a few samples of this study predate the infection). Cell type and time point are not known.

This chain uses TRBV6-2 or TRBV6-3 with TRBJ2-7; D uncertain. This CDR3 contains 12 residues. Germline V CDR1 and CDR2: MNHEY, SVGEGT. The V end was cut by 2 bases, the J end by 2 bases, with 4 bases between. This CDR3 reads CASSYLAYEQYF. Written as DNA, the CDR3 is TGTGCCAGCAGTTACCTCGCCTACGAGCAGTACTTC.

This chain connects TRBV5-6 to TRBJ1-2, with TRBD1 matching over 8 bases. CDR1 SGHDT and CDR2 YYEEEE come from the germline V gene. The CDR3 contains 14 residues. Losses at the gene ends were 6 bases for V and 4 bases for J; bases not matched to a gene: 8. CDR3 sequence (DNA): TGTGCCAGCACCTACAGGGGGGAAGGCTATGGCTACACCTTC. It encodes CASTYRGEGYGYTF.

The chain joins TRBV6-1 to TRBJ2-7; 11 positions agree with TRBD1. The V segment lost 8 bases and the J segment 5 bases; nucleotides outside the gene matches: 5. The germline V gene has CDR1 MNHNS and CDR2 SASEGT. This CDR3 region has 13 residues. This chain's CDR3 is CASRDRGVHEQYF. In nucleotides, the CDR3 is TGTGCCAGCCGGGACAGGGGGGTCCACGAGCAGTACTTC.

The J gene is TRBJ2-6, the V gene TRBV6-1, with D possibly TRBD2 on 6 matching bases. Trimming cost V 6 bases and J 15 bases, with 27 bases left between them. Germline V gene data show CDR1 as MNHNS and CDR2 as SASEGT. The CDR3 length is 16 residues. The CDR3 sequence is CASRPVAGPSGGDLTF. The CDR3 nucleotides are TGTGCCAGCAGGCCCGTGGCAGGCCCCTCAGGCGGGGACCTGACTTTC.

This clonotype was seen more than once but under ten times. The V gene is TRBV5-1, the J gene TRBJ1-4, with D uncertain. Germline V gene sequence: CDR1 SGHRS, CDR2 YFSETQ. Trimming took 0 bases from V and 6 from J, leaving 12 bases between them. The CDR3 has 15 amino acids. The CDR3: CASSLDEGLDEKLFF. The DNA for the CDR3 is TGCGCCAGCAGCTTGGATGAGGGTCTGGATGAAAAACTGTTTTTT.

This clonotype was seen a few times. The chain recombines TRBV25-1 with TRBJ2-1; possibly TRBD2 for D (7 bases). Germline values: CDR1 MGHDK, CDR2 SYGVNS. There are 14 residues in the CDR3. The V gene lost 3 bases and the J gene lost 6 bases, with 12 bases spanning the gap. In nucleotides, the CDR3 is TGTGCCAGCAGTGACCGAGGGGGGGCCAATGAGCAGTTCTTC. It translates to CASSDRGGANEQFF.

CDR3 residues: CASSYGGGGLRNEQFF. CDR3 nucleotides: TGTGCCAGCAGTTACGGCGGCGGGGGACTAAGGAATGAGCAGTTCTTC. The genes are TRBV6-2 or TRBV6-3 and TRBJ2-1; 7 nucleotides match TRBD2. Germline V gene data show CDR1 as MNHEY and CDR2 as SVGEGT. The trim removed 2 bases at V and 7 bases at J, leaving 11 bases unmatched. The CDR3 contains 16 residues.

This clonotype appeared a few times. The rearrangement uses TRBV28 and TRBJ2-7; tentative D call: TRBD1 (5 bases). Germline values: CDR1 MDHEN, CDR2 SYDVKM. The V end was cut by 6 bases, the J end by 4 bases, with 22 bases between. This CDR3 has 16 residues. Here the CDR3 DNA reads TGTGCCAGCAGCCCAGAACTCCTAGACAGTCCTTACGAGCAGTACGTC. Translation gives CASSPELLDSPYEQYV.

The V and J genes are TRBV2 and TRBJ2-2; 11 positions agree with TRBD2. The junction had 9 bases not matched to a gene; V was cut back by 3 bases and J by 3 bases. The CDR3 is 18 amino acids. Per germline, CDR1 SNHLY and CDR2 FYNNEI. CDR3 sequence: CASSDLPSGGLYTGELFF. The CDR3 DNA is TGTGCCAGCAGTGATTTACCTAGCGGGGGGTTATACACCGGGGAGCTGTTTTTT.

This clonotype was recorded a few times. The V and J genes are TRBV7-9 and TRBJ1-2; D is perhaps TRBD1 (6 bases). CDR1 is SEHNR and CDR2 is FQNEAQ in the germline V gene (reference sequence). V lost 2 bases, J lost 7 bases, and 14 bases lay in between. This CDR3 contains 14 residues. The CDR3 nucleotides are TGTGCCAGCAGCTTATTGGGGGCTCACGGTGGCTACACCTTC. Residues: CASSLLGAHGGYTF.

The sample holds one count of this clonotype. CDR3 in amino acids: CASSPDGAGGYNEQFF. In nucleotides, the CDR3 is TGTGCCAGCAGCCCCGACGGAGCGGGGGGGTACAATGAGCAGTTCTTC. The chain recombines TRBV13 with TRBJ2-1, with 10 nucleotides matching TRBD2. With V trimmed by 5 bases and J by 4 bases, 8 bases remained unmatched. The CDR3 consists of 16 residues. From germline, CDR1 is PRHDT and CDR2 FYEKMQ (reference sequence).

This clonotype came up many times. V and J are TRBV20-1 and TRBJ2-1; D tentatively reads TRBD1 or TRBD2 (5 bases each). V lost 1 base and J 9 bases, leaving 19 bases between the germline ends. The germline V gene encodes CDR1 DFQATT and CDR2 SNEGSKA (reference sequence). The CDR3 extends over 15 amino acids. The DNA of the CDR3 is TGCAGTGCTAGAGTGTCGGGACGTGGGGACCGTGAGCAGTTCTTC. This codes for CSARVSGRGDREQFF.

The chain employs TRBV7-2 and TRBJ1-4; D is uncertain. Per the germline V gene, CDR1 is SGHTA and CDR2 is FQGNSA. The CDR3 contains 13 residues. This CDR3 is CATARWTNEKLFF. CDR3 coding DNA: TGTGCTACCGCAAGATGGACTAATGAAAAACTGTTTTTT.

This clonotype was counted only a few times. This chain's CDR3 is CASSIGTSDVYEQYV. The CDR3 bases are TGCGCCAGCAGCATCGGGACCAGCGACGTTTACGAGCAGTACGTC. The chain is built from TRBV5-1 and TRBJ2-7; D tentatively fits TRBD1 or TRBD2 (5 bases each). Per germline, CDR1 SGHRS and CDR2 YFSETQ. CDR3 size: 15 residues. Trimming took off 4 bases at V and 4 bases at J, with 18 bases between the two ends.

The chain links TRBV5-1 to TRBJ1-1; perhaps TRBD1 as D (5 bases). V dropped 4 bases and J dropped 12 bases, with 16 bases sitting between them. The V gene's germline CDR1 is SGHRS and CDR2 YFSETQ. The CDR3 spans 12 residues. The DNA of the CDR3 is TGCGCCAGCAGCATCCAGGGAACGGGGACTTTCTTT. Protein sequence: CASSIQGTGTFF.

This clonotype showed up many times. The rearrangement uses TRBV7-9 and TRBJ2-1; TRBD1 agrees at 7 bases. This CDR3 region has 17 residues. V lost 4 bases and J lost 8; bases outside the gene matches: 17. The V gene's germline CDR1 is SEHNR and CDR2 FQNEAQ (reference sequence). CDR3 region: CASSSTAGTVELYEQFF. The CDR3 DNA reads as TGTGCCAGCAGCTCAACCGCCGGGACAGTGGAGCTCTATGAGCAGTTCTTC.

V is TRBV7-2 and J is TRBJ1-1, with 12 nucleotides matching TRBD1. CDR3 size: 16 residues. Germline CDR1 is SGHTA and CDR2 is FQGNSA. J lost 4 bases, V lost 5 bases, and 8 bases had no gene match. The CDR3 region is CASSPGAGQGATEAFF. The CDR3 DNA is TGTGCCAGCAGCCCCGGCGCGGGACAGGGGGCCACTGAAGCTTTCTTT. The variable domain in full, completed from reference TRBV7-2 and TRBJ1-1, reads GAGVSQSPSNKVTEKGKDVELRCDPISGHTALYWYRQSLGQGLEFLIYFQGNSAPDKSGLPSDRFSAERTGGSVSTLTIQRTQQEDSAVYLCASSPGAGQGATEAFFGQGTRLTVV.

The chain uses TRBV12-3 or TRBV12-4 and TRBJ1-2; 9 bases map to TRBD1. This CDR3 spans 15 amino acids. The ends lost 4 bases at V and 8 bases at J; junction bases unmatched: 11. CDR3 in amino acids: CASSSGGGQGGGYTF. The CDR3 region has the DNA TGTGCCAGCAGTTCCGGGGGGGGACAGGGCGGAGGCTACACCTTC.

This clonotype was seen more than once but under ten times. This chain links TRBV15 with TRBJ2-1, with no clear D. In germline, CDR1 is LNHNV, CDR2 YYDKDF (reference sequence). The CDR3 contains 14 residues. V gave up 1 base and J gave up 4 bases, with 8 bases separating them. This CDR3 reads CATSRVGVYNEQFF. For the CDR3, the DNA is TGTGCCACCAGCAGAGTTGGGGTTTACAATGAGCAGTTCTTC.

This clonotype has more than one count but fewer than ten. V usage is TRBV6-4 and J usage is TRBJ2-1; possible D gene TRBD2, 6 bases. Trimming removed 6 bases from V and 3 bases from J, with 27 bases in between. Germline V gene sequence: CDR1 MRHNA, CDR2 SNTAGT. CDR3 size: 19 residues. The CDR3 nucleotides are TGTGCCAGCAGCCGTGAAGGGACTGAGATAACCGATTTCTACAATGAGCAGTTCTTC. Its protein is CASSREGTEITDFYNEQFF.

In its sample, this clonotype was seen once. The CDR3, as DNA: TGTGCCAGCAGTCGAAGAAAAGAGACCCAGTACTTC. It yields the protein CASSRRKETQYF. The V call is TRBV6-2 or TRBV6-3, the J call TRBJ2-5; no clear D. CDR1 and CDR2 from the germline V gene are MNHEY and SVGEGT. Trimming stripped 5 bases from V and 3 bases from J, with 7 bases between. This CDR3 has 12 residues.

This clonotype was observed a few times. As DNA, the CDR3 is TGCGCCAGCAGCCAAGGGACAGGAGCAAACTATGGCTACACCTTC. This translates into CASSQGTGANYGYTF. V gene TRBV4-1 combines with J gene TRBJ1-2; 7 nucleotides match TRBD1. The CDR3 has 15 amino acids. Germline trimming cut 1 base from V and 2 bases from J; bases unmatched to any gene: 4. Germline V gene lookup returns CDR1 MGHRA and CDR2 YSYEKL.

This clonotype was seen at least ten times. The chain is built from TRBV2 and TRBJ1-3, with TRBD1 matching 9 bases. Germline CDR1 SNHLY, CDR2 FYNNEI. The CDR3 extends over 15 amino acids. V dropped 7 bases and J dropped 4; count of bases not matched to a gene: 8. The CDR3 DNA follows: TGTGCCAGCAACTTACAGGGGGCCGCCGGAAACACCATATATTTT. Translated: CASNLQGAAGNTIYF.

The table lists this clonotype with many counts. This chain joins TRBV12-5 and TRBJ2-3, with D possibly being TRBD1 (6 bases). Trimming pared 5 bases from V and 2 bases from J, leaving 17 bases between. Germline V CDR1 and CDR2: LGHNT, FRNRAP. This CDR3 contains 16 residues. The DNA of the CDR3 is TGTGCTAGTGGTCCCCTATTTGCAGGGGCCACAGATACGCAGTATTTT. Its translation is CASGPLFAGATDTQYF. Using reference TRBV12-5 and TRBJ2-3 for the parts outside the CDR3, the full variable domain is DARVTQTPRHKVTEMGQEVTMRCQPILGHNTVFWYRQTMMQGLELLAYFRNRAPLDDSGMPKDRFSAEMPDATLATLKIQPSEPRDSAVYFCASGPLFAGATDTQYFGPGTRLTVL.

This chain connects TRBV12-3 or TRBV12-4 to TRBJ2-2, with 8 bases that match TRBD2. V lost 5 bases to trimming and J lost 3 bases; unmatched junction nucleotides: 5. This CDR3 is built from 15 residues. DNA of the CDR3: TGTGCCAGCAGTATAAATAGCGGGGACACCGGGGAGCTGTTTTTT. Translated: CASSINSGDTGELFF.

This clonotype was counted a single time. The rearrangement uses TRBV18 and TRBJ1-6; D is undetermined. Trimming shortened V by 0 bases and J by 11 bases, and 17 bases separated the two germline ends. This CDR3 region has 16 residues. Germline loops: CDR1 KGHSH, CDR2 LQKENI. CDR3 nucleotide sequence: TGTGCCAGCTCACCACCGCCGGCCACTCGATGGACACCCCTCCACTTT. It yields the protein CASSPPPATRWTPLHF.

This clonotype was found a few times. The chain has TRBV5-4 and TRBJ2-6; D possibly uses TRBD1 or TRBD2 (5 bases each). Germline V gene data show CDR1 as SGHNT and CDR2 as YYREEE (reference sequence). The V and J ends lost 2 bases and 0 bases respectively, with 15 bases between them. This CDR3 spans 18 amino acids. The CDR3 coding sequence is TGTGCCAGCAGCTTCCCCAGGGAGCCCCGCTCTGGGGCCAACGTCCTGACTTTC. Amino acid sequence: CASSFPREPRSGANVLTF.

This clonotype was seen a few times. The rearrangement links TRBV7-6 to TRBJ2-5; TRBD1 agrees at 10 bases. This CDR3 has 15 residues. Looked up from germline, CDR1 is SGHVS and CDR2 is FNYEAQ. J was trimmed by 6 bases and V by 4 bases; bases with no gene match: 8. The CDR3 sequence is CASSSGTGDAKTQYF. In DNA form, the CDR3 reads TGTGCCAGCAGCTCCGGGACAGGGGATGCGAAGACCCAGTACTTC.

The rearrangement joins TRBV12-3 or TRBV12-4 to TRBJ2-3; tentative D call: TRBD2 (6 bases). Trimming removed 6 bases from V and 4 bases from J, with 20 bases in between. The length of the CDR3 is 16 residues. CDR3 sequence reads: CASRSAGLSHPDTQYF. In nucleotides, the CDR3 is TGTGCCAGCAGAAGCGCGGGATTGTCGCATCCAGATACGCAGTATTTT.

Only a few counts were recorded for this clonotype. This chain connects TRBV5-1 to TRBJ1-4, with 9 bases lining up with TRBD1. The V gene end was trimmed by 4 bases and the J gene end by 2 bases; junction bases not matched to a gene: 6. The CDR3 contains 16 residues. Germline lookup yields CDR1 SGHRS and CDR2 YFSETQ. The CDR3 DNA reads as TGCGCCAGCAGCCTAGGGACAGGGTTTACTAATGAAAAACTGTTTTTT. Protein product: CASSLGTGFTNEKLFF.

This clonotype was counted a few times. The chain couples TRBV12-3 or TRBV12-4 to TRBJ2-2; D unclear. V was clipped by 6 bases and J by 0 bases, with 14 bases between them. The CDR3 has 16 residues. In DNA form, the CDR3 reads TGTGCCAGCAGCCCCCTCGACCAATCGAACACCGGGGAGCTGTTTTTT. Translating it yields CASSPLDQSNTGELFF.